The TCR beta chain described here comes from a study of T cell responses to AZD1222 COVID-19 vaccine. General study points: Reportedly, close to half of spike-specific TCRs are directed against unmutated variant regions.

Unmatched junction bases numbered 3, after V lost 0 bases and J lost 5 bases. CDR1 is LNHDA, CDR2 SQIVND, per germline (reference sequence). The CDR3 runs 15 residues. A remark on this clone: Its antigen is not known.

Assay: immunoSEQ multiplex PCR; the TCRdb copy retains only in-frame clones and omits some. The sample holds about 75,000 clones, approximately 88% seen once. The receptor was derived from an adult who received the MenACWY meningococcal vaccine as a control. V usage is TRBV19 and J usage is TRBJ1-1; 10 bases agree with TRBD1. Sample: peripheral blood, taken 28 days after the second dose of the MenACWY control vaccine. CDR3 sequence reads: CASSIDRTGGTEAFF. The CDR3 region has the DNA TGTGCCAGTAGTATAGACCGGACAGGGGGGACTGAAGCTTTCTTT.